What follows are 27 T cell receptor beta chains derived from one specimen sequenced in a study of blood T cell repertoires in COVID-19. Data came from immunoSEQ multiplex PCR; TCRdb stores just in-frame clones and leaves some out. The sample has 150,000 to 200,000 clones; about 93% are singletons. What was sequenced was peripheral blood. All receptors derive from a woman in her 50s with acute or convalescent COVID-19.

V is TRBV28 and J is TRBJ1-4; TRBD1 matches 7 bases. J lost 0 bases, V lost 1 base, and 11 bases had no gene match. This CDR3 is built from 19 residues. Germline lookup yields CDR1 MDHEN and CDR2 SYDVKM. The CDR3 region is CASSLYIGDSGSTNEKLFF. Written as DNA, the CDR3 is TGTGCCAGCAGTTTATATATTGGGGACAGCGGATCAACTAATGAAAAACTGTTTTTT.

This chain joins TRBV6-5 and TRBJ1-1, with 8 nucleotides matching TRBD1. Germline CDR1 and CDR2: MNHEY and SVGAGI. The CDR3 sequence is 13 residues long. Unmatched junction bases numbered 3, after V lost 4 bases and J lost 5 bases. This CDR3 is CASSSRGQTEAFF. The CDR3, as DNA: TGTGCCAGCAGTTCCAGGGGGCAGACTGAAGCTTTCTTT.

This sequence joins TRBV24-1 and TRBJ2-7, with D possibly TRBD1 on 5 matching bases. The V end was cut by 9 bases, the J end by 0 bases, with 8 bases between. This CDR3 is 12 amino acids long. Germline CDR1 is KGHDR and CDR2 is SFDVKD. DNA for the CDR3: TGTGCCACCCAGGGCAACTCCTACGAGCAGTACTTC. The encoded protein is CATQGNSYEQYF.

CDR3 nucleotide sequence: TGTGCCAGCAGCTTAGCGGCTGATCGGGCCCAGCATTTT. Translation: CASSLAADRAQHF. The V call is TRBV7-8, the J call TRBJ1-5; D not resolved. V was cut by 0 bases and J by 11 bases, with 11 bases left in between. CDR3 length equals 13 residues. CDR1 is SGHVS, CDR2 FQNEAQ, per germline.

V and J are TRBV6-5 and TRBJ2-3; tentatively, D is TRBD2 (5 bases). V was cut by 5 bases and J by 3 bases, with 9 bases left in between. Per germline, CDR1 MNHEY and CDR2 SVGAGI. The CDR3 is made up of 13 amino acids. CDR3 DNA: TGTGCCAGCAGTCGCGGGCAAACAGATACGCAGTATTTT. Residues: CASSRGQTDTQYF.

The chain recombines TRBV7-6 with TRBJ2-1; unclear D gene. Germline loops: CDR1 SGHVS, CDR2 FNYEAQ. CDR3 length: 16 amino acids. V lost 4 bases, J lost 2 bases, and 15 bases lay in between. The CDR3: CASSSARVVPYNEQFF. DNA of the CDR3: TGTGCCAGCAGCTCGGCCCGGGTGGTCCCCTACAATGAGCAGTTCTTC.

The rearrangement joins TRBV30 to TRBJ1-4; the D gene is possibly TRBD1 (5 bases). CDR1 GTSNPN and CDR2 SVGIG come from the germline V gene (reference sequence). The CDR3 is 15 amino acids. Trimming took 3 bases from V and 8 from J, leaving 19 bases between them. For the CDR3, the DNA is TGTGCCTGGAGCCGCTGGGGGAGGGGAGGGGAAAAACTGTTTTTT. Amino acids: CAWSRWGRGGEKLFF.

The rearrangement links TRBV7-2 to TRBJ1-5, with D unresolved. V was trimmed by 1 base and J by 6 bases, leaving 7 bases between them. The CDR3 is made up of 13 amino acids. CDR1 SGHTA and CDR2 FQGNSA come from the germline V gene. The CDR3 spells CASSLGGAQPQHF. CDR3 bases: TGTGCCAGCAGCTTAGGGGGAGCTCAGCCCCAGCATTTT.

The chain has TRBV24-1 and TRBJ2-5; tentative D call: TRBD1 (5 bases). From germline, CDR1 is KGHDR and CDR2 SFDVKD. Trimming stripped 5 bases from V and 0 bases from J, with 18 bases between. This CDR3 region has 17 residues. The CDR3 bases are TGTGCCACCAGTGCGTCTCCTGCGACAGTCTACCAAGAGACCCAGTACTTC. Protein sequence: CATSASPATVYQETQYF.

The chain employs TRBV27 and TRBJ2-1; D is perhaps TRBD2 (6 bases). The CDR3 runs to 15 residues. Germline CDR1 MNHEY, CDR2 SMNVEV (reference sequence). V lost 8 bases to trimming and J lost 1 base, with 15 bases between them. The CDR3 spells CASADRERSYNEQFF. For the CDR3, the DNA is TGTGCCAGCGCTGATCGGGAGAGGTCCTACAATGAGCAGTTCTTC.

This chain uses TRBV21-1 with TRBJ1-2; the table's D call TRBD1 went unverified against the DNA. TRBV21-1 is marked as a pseudogene. CDR3 size: 17 residues. In nucleotides, the CDR3 is TGTGCCAGCAGCAAAGCATGCTGGACAGGGAGCGACTATGGCTACACCTTC. It encodes CASSKACWTGSDYGYTF.

The V call is TRBV5-6, the J call TRBJ1-3; the D gene is possibly TRBD1 (6 bases). In germline, CDR1 is SGHDT, CDR2 YYEEEE. V was clipped by 4 bases and J by 1 base, with 12 bases between them. This CDR3 spans 15 amino acids. The CDR3 reads CASSGDTASGNTIYF. The CDR3 region has the DNA TGTGCCAGCAGCGGGGACACGGCGTCTGGAAACACCATATATTTT. Looking up the rest from reference TRBV5-6 and TRBJ1-3 gives the full variable domain: DAGVTQSPTHLIKTRGQQVTLRCSPKSGHDTVSWYQQALGQGPQFIFQYYEEEERQRGNFPDRFSGHQFPNYSSELNVNALLLGDSALYLCASSGDTASGNTIYFGEGSWLTVV.

This chain joins TRBV19 and TRBJ2-1; 8 positions match TRBD1. The V and J ends lost 7 bases and 3 bases, in that order; junction bases with no gene match: 5. Germline-derived CDR1 and CDR2 are LNHDA and SQIVND (reference sequence). The CDR3 loop spans 14 amino acids. CDR3 region: CASTSDRVYNEQFF. CDR3 bases: TGTGCCAGTACCTCGGACAGGGTCTACAATGAGCAGTTCTTC.

The chain combines TRBV11-1 with TRBJ2-7; D might be TRBD1 (6 bases). V was clipped by 5 bases and J by 7 bases, with 15 bases between them. From germline, CDR1 is SGHAT and CDR2 FQDESV (reference sequence). CDR3 size: 13 residues. The chain's CDR3 is CASSENRAQEQYF. CDR3 sequence (DNA): TGTGCCAGCAGCGAAAACAGGGCTCAGGAGCAGTACTTC.

The J gene is TRBJ2-1, the V gene TRBV29-1, with unresolved D. V was trimmed by 3 bases and J by 0 bases, leaving 6 bases between them. Germline loops: CDR1 SQVTM, CDR2 ANQGSEA. CDR3 length: 13 amino acids. CDR3 nucleotide sequence: TGCAGCGTTGATTACAGCTCCTACAATGAGCAGTTCTTC. Protein: CSVDYSSYNEQFF.

The chain joins TRBV28 to TRBJ2-1; 9 bases agree with TRBD2. CDR1 is MDHEN and CDR2 is SYDVKM in the germline V gene. CDR3 length: 18 residues. Unmatched junction bases numbered 12, after V lost 6 bases and J lost 0 bases. The CDR3 DNA reads as TGTGCCAGCAGCTCCGACAGGGCGGGGGGGAGCTCCTACAATGAGCAGTTCTTC. It specifies CASSSDRAGGSSYNEQFF.

The V and J genes are TRBV7-2 and TRBJ2-7; perhaps TRBD1 as D (6 bases). With 4 bases removed from V and 7 bases from J, the gap between germline ends came to 20 bases. CDR1 and CDR2 (germline): SGHTA, FQGNSA. This CDR3 contains 15 residues. For the CDR3, the DNA is TGTGCCAGCAGCTCTAGAGGGGGATTTTCTAAGGAGCAGTACTTC. This sequence encodes CASSSRGGFSKEQYF.

J is TRBJ1-1 and V is TRBV4-1; weak D call: TRBD1 (6 bases). The germline V gene encodes CDR1 MGHRA and CDR2 YSYEKL. Trimming cost V 4 bases and J 6 bases, with 18 bases left between them. The CDR3 contains 15 residues. CDR3 DNA sequence: TGCGCCAGCAGCCTTACAGGGTCTGGTGTGGCTGAAGCTTTCTTT. It yields the protein CASSLTGSGVAEAFF.

The rearrangement links TRBV6-2 or TRBV6-3 to TRBJ1-5, with 8 bases fitting TRBD1. From germline, CDR1 is MNHEY and CDR2 SVGEGT. There are 14 residues in the CDR3. V dropped 6 bases and J dropped 6; count of bases not matched to a gene: 7. The CDR3 protein is CASSPGQGGQPQHF. For the CDR3, the DNA is TGTGCCAGCAGCCCCGGACAGGGCGGTCAGCCCCAGCATTTT.

The table lists this clone with a count of one. The chain carries TRBV28 and TRBJ2-7; D ambiguous. Germline CDR1 MDHEN, CDR2 SYDVKM. V dropped 4 bases and J dropped 3 bases, with 7 bases sitting between them. This CDR3 contains 12 residues. The CDR3 here is CASSSSIYEQYF. CDR3 nucleotide sequence: TGTGCCAGCAGTTCGAGTATCTACGAGCAGTACTTC.

Only a few counts were recorded for this clone. The chain is built from TRBV15 and TRBJ1-6, with a possible D match to TRBD1 (6 bases). Germline V gives CDR1 LNHNV, CDR2 YYDKDF (reference sequence). V shed 3 bases and J shed 10 bases, with 10 bases lying between them. CDR3 length: 13 amino acids. The CDR3: CATSRDSDSPLHF. The CDR3 region has the DNA TGTGCCACCAGCAGGGACAGTGACTCACCCCTCCACTTT.

Only one count was recorded for this clone. The chain is built from TRBV28 and TRBJ2-7; tentative D call: TRBD2 (6 bases). This CDR3 is 15 amino acids long. The ends were cut back, 6 bases at V and 2 bases at J, with 17 bases in the middle. Germline V gives CDR1 MDHEN, CDR2 SYDVKM. This CDR3 is CASSFSGASPYEQYF. CDR3 sequence (DNA): TGTGCCAGCAGCTTTTCGGGAGCCTCCCCCTACGAGCAGTACTTC.

V gene TRBV7-2 combines with J gene TRBJ2-3, with D maybe TRBD1 (5 bases). The V gene's germline CDR1 is SGHTA and CDR2 FQGNSA. The V end lost 2 bases, the J end lost 2 bases, and 17 bases lay between the germline ends. The CDR3 has 17 residues. The CDR3 DNA sequence: TGTGCCAGCAGCTTAAACCCCCCGGGCAGGGTCACAGATACGCAGTATTTT. Translated: CASSLNPPGRVTDTQYF.

This clone was observed a single time. The chain links TRBV7-3 to TRBJ2-1; 12 nucleotides align to TRBD1. Germline trimming cut 4 bases from V and 9 bases from J; bases unmatched to any gene: 7. Germline V gene data show CDR1 as SGHTA and CDR2 as FQGTGA. CDR3 length: 15 residues. For the CDR3, the DNA is TGTGCCAGCAGCTCGACAGGGACAGGGGGCGTTGAGCAGTTCTTC. Residues: CASSSTGTGGVEQFF.

V and J are TRBV7-2 and TRBJ1-1, with 8 bases matching TRBD1. V was pared by 4 bases and J by 1 base, with 8 bases of the junction left unmatched. Germline V gene lookup returns CDR1 SGHTA and CDR2 FQGNSA. This CDR3 contains 16 residues. The DNA for the CDR3 is TGTGCCAGCAGCTCCACAGGACAGGGAGGGAACACTGAAGCTTTCTTT. This codes for CASSSTGQGGNTEAFF.

The chain carries TRBV11-2 and TRBJ2-1; 7 nucleotides align to TRBD1. Losses at the gene ends were 4 bases for V and 0 bases for J; bases not matched to a gene: 3. The CDR3 is 15 residues long. CDR1 is SGHAT and CDR2 is FQNNGV in the germline V gene. CDR3: CASSWGQSSYNEQFF. The CDR3 nucleotides are TGTGCCAGCAGCTGGGGACAGAGCTCCTACAATGAGCAGTTCTTC.

Only one count was recorded for this clone. The J gene is TRBJ1-2, the V gene TRBV3-1 (or the pseudogene TRBV3-2), with TRBD1 identical over 8 bases. CDR1 LGHDT and CDR2 YNNKEL come from the germline V gene (reference sequence). Trimming cost V 4 bases and J 8 bases; bases outside gene matches: 9. This CDR3 has 14 residues. The CDR3 sequence: CASSPGTGLSGYTF. For the CDR3, the DNA is TGTGCCAGCAGCCCTGGGACAGGACTCTCGGGCTACACCTTC.